This TCR beta chain was identified in a study of blood T cells in healthy people across ages. The total RNA that was extracted per sample amounted to at least 5.5 micrograms. There are 13 residues in the CDR3. The V end was cut by 3 bases, the J end by 10 bases, with 10 bases between. From germline, CDR1 is LGHNA and CDR2 YSLEER. A second PCR, run for about 6 to 11 cycles, used a sample-barcoded 5' primer plus a J-beta primer mix. Each CDR3 protein gets one entry after TCRdb re-called the 5' RACE reads with MiXCR. The repertoire has some 1,800,000 distinct CDR3 sequences, 30% to 40% of them found once; the top ten carry about 21%.

This receptor was obtained from a human donor in good health. This chain uses TRBV4-3 with TRBJ1-6; possible D gene TRBD1, 5 bases. Material for sequencing was blood. The CDR3 loop reads CASSQAWGSPLHF. CDR3 DNA sequence: TGCGCCAGCAGCCAGGCCTGGGGGTCACCCCTCCACTTT.